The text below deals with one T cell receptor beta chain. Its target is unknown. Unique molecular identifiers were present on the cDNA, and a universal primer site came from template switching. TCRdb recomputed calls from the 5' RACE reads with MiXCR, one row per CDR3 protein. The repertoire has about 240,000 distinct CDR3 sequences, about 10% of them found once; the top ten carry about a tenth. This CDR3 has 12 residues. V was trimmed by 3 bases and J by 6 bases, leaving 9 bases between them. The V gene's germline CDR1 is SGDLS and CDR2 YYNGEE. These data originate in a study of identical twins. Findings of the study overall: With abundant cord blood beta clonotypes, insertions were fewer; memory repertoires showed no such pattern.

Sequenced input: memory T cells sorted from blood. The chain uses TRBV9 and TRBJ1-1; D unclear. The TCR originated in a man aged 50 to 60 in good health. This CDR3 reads CASSGDTSEAFF. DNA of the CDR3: TGTGCCAGCAGCGGCGACACCTCTGAAGCTTTCTTT.